Below, 8 T cell receptor beta chains from the same sample are listed, as sequenced in a study of T cell responses to AZD1222 COVID-19 vaccine. Sequenced by immunoSEQ multiplex PCR; TCRdb stores in-frame clones only, minus some. The sample carries more than 85,000 clones, just under 95% recorded once. Specimen: peripheral blood, collected on day 0 of AZD1222 vaccination. Receptor source: an adult in good health.

This chain links TRBV7-9 with TRBJ1-3; D is ambiguous. In germline, CDR1 is SEHNR, CDR2 FQNEAQ (reference sequence). CDR3 length: 12 amino acids. Trimming left V 5 bases short and J 4 bases short, with 6 bases between. CDR3 region: CASSAQGNTIYF. DNA of the CDR3: TGTGCCAGCAGCGCACAGGGAAACACCATATATTTT.

V is TRBV28 and J is TRBJ1-1; D unclear. Per germline, CDR1 MDHEN and CDR2 SYDVKM. CDR3 size: 15 residues. Trimming removed 2 bases from V and 0 bases from J, with 10 bases in between. The CDR3 reads CASSLDAVLNTEAFF. CDR3 nucleotide sequence: TGTGCCAGCAGTTTAGATGCGGTGTTGAACACTGAAGCTTTCTTT.

The V and J genes are TRBV6-5 and TRBJ2-1, with 9 bases matching TRBD1. The length of the CDR3 is 15 residues. V dropped 4 bases and J dropped 7; count of bases not matched to a gene: 8. CDR1 is MNHEY and CDR2 is SVGAGI in the germline V gene. The CDR3, as DNA: TGTGCCAGCAGTTCGCGGACAGGGGTAAGGAATGAGCAGTTCTTC. Its translation: CASSSRTGVRNEQFF.

The chain links TRBV19 to TRBJ1-2; weak D call: TRBD1 (5 bases). Germline V gene sequence: CDR1 LNHDA, CDR2 SQIVND (reference sequence). The CDR3 runs to 13 residues. Trimming shortened V by 5 bases and J by 8 bases, and 15 bases separated the two germline ends. CDR3 DNA sequence: TGTGCCAGTAGTCCTCGGGACCTATCAGGCTACACCTTC. Translated: CASSPRDLSGYTF.

The chain couples TRBV11-2 to TRBJ1-1, with D hard to call. CDR3 length equals 15 residues. Trimming removed 5 bases from V and 1 base from J, with 14 bases in between. Germline V lookup: CDR1 SGHAT, CDR2 FQNNGV. In DNA, the CDR3 is TGTGCCAGCAGCCCGCGGGTGGGGAAGAACACTGAAGCTTTCTTT. Translated, it gives CASSPRVGKNTEAFF. Supplemented by reference TRBV11-2 and TRBJ1-1, the full variable domain reads EAGVAQSPRYKIIEKRQSVAFWCNPISGHATLYWYQQILGQGPKLLIQFQNNGVVDDSQLPKDRFSAERLKGVDSTLKIQPAKLEDSAVYLCASSPRVGKNTEAFFGQGTRLTVV.

This chain connects TRBV6-6 to TRBJ1-4; 8 bases match TRBD1. Germline CDR1 is MNHNY and CDR2 is SVGAGI (reference sequence). The V and J ends lost 7 bases and 8 bases, in that order; junction bases with no gene match: 9. The CDR3 has 14 residues. DNA for the CDR3: TGTGCCAGCACCTCTCCCCGACAGGGGGAAAAACTGTTTTTT. Protein sequence: CASTSPRQGEKLFF.

The rearrangement uses TRBV7-2 and TRBJ1-5; D call uncertain. CDR1 is SGHTA and CDR2 is FQGNSA in the germline V gene. V lost 1 base to trimming and J lost 1 base, with 14 bases between them. This CDR3 has 17 amino acids. The CDR3 sequence is CASSLEGGIRSNQPQHF. Written as DNA, the CDR3 is TGTGCCAGCAGCTTAGAGGGAGGAATTCGGAGCAATCAGCCCCAGCATTTT.

V usage is TRBV6-5 and J usage is TRBJ1-2, with D perhaps matching TRBD1 (6 bases). Germline CDR1 reads MNHEY; CDR2 reads SVGAGI. The CDR3 runs 14 residues. The V end was cut by 2 bases, the J end by 2 bases, with 9 bases between. The CDR3 sequence: CASSYRTGNYGYTF. CDR3 sequence (DNA): TGTGCCAGCAGTTACCGTACAGGGAACTATGGCTACACCTTC.